This T cell receptor (beta chain) originates from a study of T cell responses to AZD1222 COVID-19 vaccine. Overall study results and limits: Close to half of spike-specific TCRs reportedly recognize unmutated variant regions.

CDR3 length: 15 residues. Germline V gene data show CDR1 as MNHEY and CDR2 as SMNVEV (reference sequence). Trimming stripped 1 base from V and 4 bases from J, with 11 bases between. Turning to this clone: Antigen specificity is unknown.

TCRdb keeps only in-frame clones here, not all; method: immunoSEQ multiplex PCR. The sample shows 130,000 to 150,000 clones, about 92% of them seen only once. The clonotype was recovered from an adult who had recovered from COVID-19. Sequences were derived from peripheral blood, sampled after recovery from COVID-19. The V and J genes are TRBV27 and TRBJ1-5, with a weak D call TRBD1 (5 bases). CDR3 sequence: CASSLWAGGNQPQHF. CDR3 coding DNA: TGTGCCAGCAGTTTATGGGCGGGGGGTAATCAGCCCCAGCATTTT.